The clone carrying this TCR beta chain was picked up one time. The antigen is undetermined. At one end the junction does not follow the germline gene, possibly because of a read error. This sample's RNA came from whole unsorted tissue. Distant lung tissue was collected more than 3 cm away from the tumor edge. This entry comes from a study of tumor and adjacent non-tumor tissue in lung cancer. About the study: The patients, some ten men and about 5 women, were roughly 31 to 85 with stage I to III disease. General observations from the study: In normal lung, the top 100 clones were significantly more dominant than in tumor. Tumor tissue had significantly higher TCR diversity than normal lung.

This CDR3 contains 12 residues. The germline CDR1 and CDR2 sequences are SQVTM and ANQGSEA. Three rounds of nested PCR, following a modified ARM-PCR protocol, produced the TCRbeta library. TCRdb itself ran the multiplex PCR reads through MiXCR, one entry per CDR3 protein. The table lists approximately 120,000 distinct CDR3 sequences, about 63% of them singletons. Sequencing was performed on distant non-tumor lung tissue. The chain employs TRBV29-1 and TRBJ2-7, with D perhaps TRBD2 (5 bases). The sequence was obtained from a man aged 55-75 years with non-small cell lung cancer. This CDR3 reads CNVGEPGNEQYF. CDR3 bases: TGCAACGTTGGAGAGCCCGGGAACGAGCAGTACTTC.